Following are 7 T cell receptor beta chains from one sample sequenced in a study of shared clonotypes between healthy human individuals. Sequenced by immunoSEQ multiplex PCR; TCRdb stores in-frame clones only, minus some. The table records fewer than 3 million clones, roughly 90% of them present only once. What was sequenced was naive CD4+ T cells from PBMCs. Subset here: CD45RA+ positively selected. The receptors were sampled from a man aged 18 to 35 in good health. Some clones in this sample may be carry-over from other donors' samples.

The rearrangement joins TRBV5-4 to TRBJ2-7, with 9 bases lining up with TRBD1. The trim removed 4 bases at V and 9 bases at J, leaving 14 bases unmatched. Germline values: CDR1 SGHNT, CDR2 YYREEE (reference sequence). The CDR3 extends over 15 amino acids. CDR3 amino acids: CASSINPGQGVGQYF. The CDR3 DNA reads TGTGCCAGCAGCATCAACCCGGGACAGGGAGTTGGGCAGTACTTC.

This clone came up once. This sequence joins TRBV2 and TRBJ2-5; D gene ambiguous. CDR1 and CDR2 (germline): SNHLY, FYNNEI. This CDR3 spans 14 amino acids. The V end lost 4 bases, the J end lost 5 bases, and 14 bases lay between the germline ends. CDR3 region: CASSGDGVFETQYF. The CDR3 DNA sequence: TGTGCCAGCAGTGGGGATGGGGTTTTTGAGACCCAGTACTTC.

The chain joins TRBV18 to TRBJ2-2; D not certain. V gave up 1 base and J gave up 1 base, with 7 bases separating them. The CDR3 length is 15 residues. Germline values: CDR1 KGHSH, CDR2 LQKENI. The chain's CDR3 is CASSPQTVNTGELFF. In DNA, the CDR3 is TGTGCCAGCTCACCACAGACGGTGAACACCGGGGAGCTGTTTTTT.

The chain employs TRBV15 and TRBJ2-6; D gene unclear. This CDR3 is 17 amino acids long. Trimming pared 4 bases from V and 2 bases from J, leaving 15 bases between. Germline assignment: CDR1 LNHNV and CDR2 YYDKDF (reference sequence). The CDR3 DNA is TGTGCCACCAGCACCCCCTCCTACTCGCCTGGGGCCAACGTCCTGACTTTC. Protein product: CATSTPSYSPGANVLTF.

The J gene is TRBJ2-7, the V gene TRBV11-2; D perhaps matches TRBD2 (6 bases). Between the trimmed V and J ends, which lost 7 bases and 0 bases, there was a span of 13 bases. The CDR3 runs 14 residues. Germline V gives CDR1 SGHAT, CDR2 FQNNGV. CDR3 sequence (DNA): TGTGCCAGCATCCGAGGAGGGAGCTCCTACGAGCAGTACTTC. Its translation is CASIRGGSSYEQYF.

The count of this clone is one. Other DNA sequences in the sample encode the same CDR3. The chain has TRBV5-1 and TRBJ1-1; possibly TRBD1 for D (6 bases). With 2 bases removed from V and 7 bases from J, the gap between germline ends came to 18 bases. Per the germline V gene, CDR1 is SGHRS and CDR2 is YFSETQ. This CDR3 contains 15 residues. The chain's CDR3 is CASSFGGLVVGEAFF. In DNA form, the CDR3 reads TGCGCCAGCAGCTTCGGGGGCCTCGTGGTGGGTGAAGCTTTCTTT.

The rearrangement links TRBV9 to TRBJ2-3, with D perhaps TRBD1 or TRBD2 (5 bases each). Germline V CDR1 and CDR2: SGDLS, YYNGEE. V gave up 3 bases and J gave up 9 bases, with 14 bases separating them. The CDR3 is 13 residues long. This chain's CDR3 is CASSERDVITQYF. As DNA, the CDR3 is TGTGCCAGCAGCGAACGGGACGTAATAACGCAGTATTTT.